Sequencing of this T cell receptor beta chain was carried out in a study of shared clonotypes between healthy human individuals. CDR1 and CDR2 from the germline V gene are KGHSH and LQKENI. The CDR3 has 14 residues. The ends were cut back, 4 bases at V and 4 bases at J, with 13 bases in the middle. This table comes from immunoSEQ multiplex PCR, and its TCRdb copy is limited to in-frame clones, with some not included. The sample holds about 2.4 million clones, 80% to 95% seen once. The chain links TRBV18 to TRBJ1-1; no definite D call. The receptor comes from a man aged 18 to 29 in good health. Some clones in this sample may be carry-over from other donors' samples. The source material was naive CD4+ T cells from PBMCs. Subset of the sample: CD45RA+ positively selected. The CDR3 protein is CASSRRLSGTEAFF. The CDR3 DNA reads as TGTGCCAGCTCACGAAGGTTATCGGGCACTGAAGCTTTCTTT.